This TCR beta chain appears in the sequencing data of a study of shared clonotypes between healthy human individuals. General observations from the study: Collection of samples was limited to blood; tissue repertoires likely differ.

With 5 bases removed from V and 10 bases from J, the gap between germline ends came to 14 bases. CDR1 SEHNR and CDR2 FQNEAQ come from the germline V gene (reference sequence). This CDR3 comprises 12 residues. Assay: immunoSEQ multiplex PCR; the TCRdb copy retains only in-frame clones and omits some. The sample includes roughly 2.2 million clones, about nine tenths seen only once; the top ten take 0.37%. As for this clone: Its antigen is as yet unknown.

The sequenced sample was naive CD4+ T cells from PBMCs. Subset specified: CD45RA+ positively selected. This chain joins TRBV7-9 and TRBJ1-2, with a tentative D call TRBD1 (5 bases). The sequence was obtained from a man aged 18-30 years in good health. Some clones in this sample may be carry-over from other donors' samples. The CDR3 DNA sequence: TGTGCCAGCAGCCCACAGGATTCTGCCTACACCTTC. Translating gives CASSPQDSAYTF.